Listed below are T cell receptor beta chains from one sample, sequenced in a study of cytomegalovirus exposure and HLA in healthy donors. This table comes from immunoSEQ multiplex PCR, and its TCRdb copy is limited to in-frame clones, with some not included. The sample consists of about 70,000 clones, 74% of them appearing once. The sequenced sample was PBMCs. The receptors shown here come from a human donor in good health. The CDR3 runs from the conserved cysteine through the conserved F or W. Each record gives: V gene, D gene, J gene, CDR3 DNA, CDR3 protein. A D gene is named only where the DNA matches it firmly.

TRBV30	TRBD1	TRBJ1-2	TGTGCCTGGAGGGACCCCAGGGACAGGATAAACTATGGCTACACCTTC	CAWRDPRDRINYGYTF
TRBV27	TRBD2	TRBJ2-1	TGTGCCAGCAGTCCACTAGCGGGTTTATACAATGAGCAGTTCTTC	CASSPLAGLYNEQFF
TRBV28	.	TRBJ2-7	TGTGCCAGCAGTTTGAGGGGGGGGTACGAGCAGTACTTC	CASSLRGGYEQYF
TRBV20-1	.	TRBJ2-5	TGCAGTGCTACGGACACCCCGGACCAGTACTTC	CSATDTPDQYF
TRBV4-1	.	TRBJ1-5	TGCGCCAGCAGCCCGGGACTTTTCAATCAGCCCCAGCATTTT	CASSPGLFNQPQHF
TRBV30	TRBD1	TRBJ2-7	TGTGCCTGGAATGCAGGGGGCTACGAGCAGTACTTC	CAWNAGGYEQYF
TRBV27	.	TRBJ1-5	TGTGCCAGCAGTATAACGGGGGGACGGAATCAGCCCCAGCATTTT	CASSITGGRNQPQHF
TRBV30	TRBD1	TRBJ1-1	TGTGCCTGGAGCTTAAAGGGACAGACGAACACTGAAGCTTTCTTT	CAWSLKGQTNTEAFF
TRBV7-9	.	TRBJ1-2	TGTGCCAGCAGCTTAGACCGGGACACACTCCACTATGGCTACACCTTC	CASSLDRDTLHYGYTF
TRBV7-2	.	TRBJ2-5	TGTGCCAGCAGCTTCGGGGACACGAAAGAGACCCAGTACTTC	CASSFGDTKETQYF